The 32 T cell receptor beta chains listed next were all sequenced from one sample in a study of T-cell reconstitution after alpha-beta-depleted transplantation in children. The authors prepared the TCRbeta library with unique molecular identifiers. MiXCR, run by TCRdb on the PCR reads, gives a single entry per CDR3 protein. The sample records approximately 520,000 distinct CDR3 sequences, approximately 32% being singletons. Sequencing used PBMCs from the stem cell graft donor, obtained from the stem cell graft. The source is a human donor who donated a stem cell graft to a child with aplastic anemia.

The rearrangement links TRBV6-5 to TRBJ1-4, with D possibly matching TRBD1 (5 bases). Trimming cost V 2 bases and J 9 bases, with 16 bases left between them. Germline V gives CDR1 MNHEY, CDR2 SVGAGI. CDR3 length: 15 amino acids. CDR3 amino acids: CASSYLGEAGQKLFF. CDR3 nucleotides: TGTGCCAGCAGTTACCTCGGAGAGGCGGGGCAAAAACTGTTTTTT.

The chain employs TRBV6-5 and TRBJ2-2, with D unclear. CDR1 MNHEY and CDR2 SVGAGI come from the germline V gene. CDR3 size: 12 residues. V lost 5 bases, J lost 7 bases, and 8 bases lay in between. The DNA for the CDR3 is TGTGCCAGCAGTCCCATAGGCGGGGAGCTGTTTTTT. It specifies CASSPIGGELFF.

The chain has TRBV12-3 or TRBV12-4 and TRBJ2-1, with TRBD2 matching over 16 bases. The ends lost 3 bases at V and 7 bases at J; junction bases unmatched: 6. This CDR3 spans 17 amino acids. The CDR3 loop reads CASSFRGTSGRVNEQFF. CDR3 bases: TGTGCCAGCAGTTTCCGTGGGACTAGCGGGAGGGTAAATGAGCAGTTCTTC.

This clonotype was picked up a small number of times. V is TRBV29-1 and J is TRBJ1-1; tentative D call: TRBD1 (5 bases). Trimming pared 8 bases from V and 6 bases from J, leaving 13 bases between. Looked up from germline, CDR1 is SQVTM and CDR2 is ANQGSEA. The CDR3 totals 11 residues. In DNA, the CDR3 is TGCAGCCCCTTCCGGGGCGCTGAAGCTTTCTTT. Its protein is CSPFRGAEAFF.

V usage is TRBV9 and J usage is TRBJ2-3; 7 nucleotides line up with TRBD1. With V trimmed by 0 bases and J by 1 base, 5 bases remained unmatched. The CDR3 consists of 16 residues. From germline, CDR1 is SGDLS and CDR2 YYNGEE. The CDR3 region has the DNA TGTGCCAGCAGCGTAGTAGGGACAGCTCGCACAGATACGCAGTATTTT. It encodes CASSVVGTARTDTQYF.

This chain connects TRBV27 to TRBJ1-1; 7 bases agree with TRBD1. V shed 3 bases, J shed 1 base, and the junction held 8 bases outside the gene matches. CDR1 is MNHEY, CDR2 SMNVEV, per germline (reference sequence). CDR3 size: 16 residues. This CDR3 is CASSFLGTAPNTEAFF. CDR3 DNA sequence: TGTGCCAGCAGTTTTCTGGGGACAGCTCCGAACACTGAAGCTTTCTTT.

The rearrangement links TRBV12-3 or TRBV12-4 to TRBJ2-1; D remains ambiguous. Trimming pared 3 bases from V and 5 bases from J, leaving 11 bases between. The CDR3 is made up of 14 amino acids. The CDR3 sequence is CASSFFGEHNEQFF. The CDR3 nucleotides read TGTGCCAGCAGTTTCTTTGGCGAGCACAATGAGCAGTTCTTC.

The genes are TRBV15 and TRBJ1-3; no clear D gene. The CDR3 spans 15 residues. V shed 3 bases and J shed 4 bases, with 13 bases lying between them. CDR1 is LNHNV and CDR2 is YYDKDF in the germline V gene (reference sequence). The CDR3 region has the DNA TGTGCCACCAGCAGCCGACTGGACGGCGGAAACACCATATATTTT. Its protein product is CATSSRLDGGNTIYF. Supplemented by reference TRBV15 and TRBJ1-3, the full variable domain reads DAMVIQNPRYQVTQFGKPVTLSCSQTLNHNVMYWYQQKSSQAPKLLFHYYDKDFNNEADTPDNFQSRRPNTSFCFLDIRSPGLGDTAMYLCATSSRLDGGNTIYFGEGSWLTVV.

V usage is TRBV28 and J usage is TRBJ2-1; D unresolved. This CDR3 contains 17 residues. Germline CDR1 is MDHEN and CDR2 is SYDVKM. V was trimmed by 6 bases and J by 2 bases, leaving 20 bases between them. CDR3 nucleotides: TGTGCCAGCAGCACTTTCATGGTTAGGGATACCTACAATGAGCAGTTCTTC. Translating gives CASSTFMVRDTYNEQFF.

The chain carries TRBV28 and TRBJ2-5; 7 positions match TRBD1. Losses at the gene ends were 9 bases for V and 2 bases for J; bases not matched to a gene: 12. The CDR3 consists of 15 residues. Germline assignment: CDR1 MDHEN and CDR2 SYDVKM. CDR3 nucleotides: TGTGCCAGTGAGGGACCCGGGACAGCTCAAGAGACCCAGTACTTC. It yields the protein CASEGPGTAQETQYF. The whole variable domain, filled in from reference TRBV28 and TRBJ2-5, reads DVKVTQSSRYLVKRTGEKVFLECVQDMDHENMFWYRQDPGLGLRLIYFSYDVKMKEKGDIPEGYSVSREKKERFSLILESASTNQTSMYLCASEGPGTAQETQYFGPGTRLLVL.

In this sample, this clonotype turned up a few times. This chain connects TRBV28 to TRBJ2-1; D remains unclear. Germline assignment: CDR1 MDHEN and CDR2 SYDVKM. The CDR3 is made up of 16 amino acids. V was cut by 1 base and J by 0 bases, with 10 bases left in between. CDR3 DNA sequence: TGTGCCAGCAGTTTATCAGGCCACAGCTCCTACAATGAGCAGTTCTTC. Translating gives CASSLSGHSSYNEQFF.

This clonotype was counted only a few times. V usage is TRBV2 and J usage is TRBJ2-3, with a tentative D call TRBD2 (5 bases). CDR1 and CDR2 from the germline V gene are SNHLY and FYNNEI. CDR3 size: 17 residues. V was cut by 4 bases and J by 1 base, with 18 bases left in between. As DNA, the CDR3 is TGTGCCAGCAGTGGCCCATGGGAAGGGAGCCGCACAGATACGCAGTATTTT. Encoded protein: CASSGPWEGSRTDTQYF. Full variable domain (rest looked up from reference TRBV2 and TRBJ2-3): EPEVTQTPSHQVTQMGQEVILRCVPISNHLYFYWYRQILGQKVEFLVSFYNNEISEKSEIFDDQFSVERPDGSNFTLKIRSTKLEDSAMYFCASSGPWEGSRTDTQYFGPGTRLTVL.

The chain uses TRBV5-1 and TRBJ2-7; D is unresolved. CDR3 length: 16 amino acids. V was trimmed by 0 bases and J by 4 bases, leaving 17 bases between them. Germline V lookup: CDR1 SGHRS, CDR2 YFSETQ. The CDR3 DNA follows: TGCGCCAGCAGCTTGGAGGGTAACCTACTACTGTACGAGCAGTACTTC. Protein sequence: CASSLEGNLLLYEQYF.

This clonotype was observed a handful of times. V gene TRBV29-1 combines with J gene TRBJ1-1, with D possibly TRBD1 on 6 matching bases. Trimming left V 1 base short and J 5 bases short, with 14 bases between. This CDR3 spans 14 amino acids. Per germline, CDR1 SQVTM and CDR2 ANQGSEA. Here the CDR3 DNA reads TGCAGCGTTGAAGGGCAGGGGCGCTGGACTGAAGCTTTCTTT. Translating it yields CSVEGQGRWTEAFF.

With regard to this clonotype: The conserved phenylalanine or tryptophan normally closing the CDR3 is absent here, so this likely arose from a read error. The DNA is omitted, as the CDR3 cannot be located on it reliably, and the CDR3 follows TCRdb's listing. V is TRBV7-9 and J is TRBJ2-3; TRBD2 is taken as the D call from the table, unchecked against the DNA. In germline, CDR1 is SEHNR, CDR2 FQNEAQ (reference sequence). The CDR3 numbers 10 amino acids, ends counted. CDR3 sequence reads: CASSLNLLAV.

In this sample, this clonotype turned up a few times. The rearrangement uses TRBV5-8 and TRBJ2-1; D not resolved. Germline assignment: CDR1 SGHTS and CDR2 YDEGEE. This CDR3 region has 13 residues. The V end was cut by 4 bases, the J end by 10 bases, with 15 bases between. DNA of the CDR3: TGTGCCAGCAGCGGCGTCCCCCCGCGAGAGCAGTTCTTC. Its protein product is CASSGVPPREQFF.

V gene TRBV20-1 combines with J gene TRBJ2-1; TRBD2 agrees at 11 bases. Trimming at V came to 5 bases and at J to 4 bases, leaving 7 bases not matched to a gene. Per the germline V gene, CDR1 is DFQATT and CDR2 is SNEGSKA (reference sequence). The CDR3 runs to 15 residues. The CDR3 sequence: CSASTGTSGYNEQFF. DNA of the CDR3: TGCAGTGCTTCCACCGGGACTAGCGGTTACAATGAGCAGTTCTTC.

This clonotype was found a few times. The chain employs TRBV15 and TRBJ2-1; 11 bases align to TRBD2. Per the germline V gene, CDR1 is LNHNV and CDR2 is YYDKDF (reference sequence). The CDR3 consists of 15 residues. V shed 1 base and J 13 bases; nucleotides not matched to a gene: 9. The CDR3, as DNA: TGTGCCACCAGCAGAGGGGGACTAGCGGACAATAACCAGTTCTTC. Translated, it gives CATSRGGLADNNQFF.

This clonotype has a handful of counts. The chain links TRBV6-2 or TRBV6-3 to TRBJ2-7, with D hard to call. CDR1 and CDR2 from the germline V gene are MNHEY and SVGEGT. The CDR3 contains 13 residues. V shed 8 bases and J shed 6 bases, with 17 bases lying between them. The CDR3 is CASAWTSTGEQYV. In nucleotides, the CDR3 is TGTGCCAGCGCATGGACCTCGACCGGCGAGCAGTACGTC.

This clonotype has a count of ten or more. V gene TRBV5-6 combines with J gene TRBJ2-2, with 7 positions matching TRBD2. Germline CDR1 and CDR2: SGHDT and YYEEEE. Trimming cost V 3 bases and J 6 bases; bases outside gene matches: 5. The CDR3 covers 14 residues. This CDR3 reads CASSYTTSAGELFF. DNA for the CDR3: TGTGCCAGCAGCTATACTACTAGCGCCGGGGAGCTGTTTTTT.

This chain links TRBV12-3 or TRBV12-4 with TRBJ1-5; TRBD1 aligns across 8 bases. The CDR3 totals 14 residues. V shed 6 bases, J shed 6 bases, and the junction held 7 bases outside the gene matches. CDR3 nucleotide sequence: TGTGCCAGCAGGGAGGGACAGGCGGGTCAGCCCCAGCATTTT. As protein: CASREGQAGQPQHF.

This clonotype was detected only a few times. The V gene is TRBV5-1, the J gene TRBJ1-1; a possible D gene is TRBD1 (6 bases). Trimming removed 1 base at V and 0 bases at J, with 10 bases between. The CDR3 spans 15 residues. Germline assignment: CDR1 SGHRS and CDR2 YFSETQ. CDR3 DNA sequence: TGCGCCAGCAGCTTGACCGGGGGCGTGAACACTGAAGCTTTCTTT. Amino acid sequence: CASSLTGGVNTEAFF.

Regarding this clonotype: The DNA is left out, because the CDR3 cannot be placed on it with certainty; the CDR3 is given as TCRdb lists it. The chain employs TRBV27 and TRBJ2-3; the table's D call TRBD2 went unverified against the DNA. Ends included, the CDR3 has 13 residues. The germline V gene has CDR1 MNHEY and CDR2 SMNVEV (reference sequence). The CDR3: CASSLAQADTQYF.

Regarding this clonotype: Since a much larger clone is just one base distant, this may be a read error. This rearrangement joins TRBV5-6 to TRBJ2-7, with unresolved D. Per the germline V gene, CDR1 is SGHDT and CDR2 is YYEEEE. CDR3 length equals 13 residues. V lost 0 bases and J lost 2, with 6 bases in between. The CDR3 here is CASSLGPPYEQYF. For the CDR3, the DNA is TGTGCCAGCAGCTTGGGGCCCCCCTACGAGCAGTACTTC.

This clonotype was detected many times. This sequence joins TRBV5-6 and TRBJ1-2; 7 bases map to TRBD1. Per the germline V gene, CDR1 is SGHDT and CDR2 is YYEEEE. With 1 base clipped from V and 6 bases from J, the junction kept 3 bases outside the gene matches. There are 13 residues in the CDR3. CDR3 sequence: CASSLRQGDGYTF. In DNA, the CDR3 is TGTGCCAGCAGCTTGCGGCAGGGGGATGGCTACACCTTC.

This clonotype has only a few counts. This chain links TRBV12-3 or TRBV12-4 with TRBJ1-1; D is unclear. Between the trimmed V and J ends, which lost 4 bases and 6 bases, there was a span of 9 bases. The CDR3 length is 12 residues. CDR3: CASSSGQPEAFF. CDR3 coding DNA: TGTGCCAGCAGTTCAGGTCAGCCTGAAGCTTTCTTT.

The CDR3 DNA sequence: TGTGCCAGCAGCTCAACAGGGGGCATGTCCAAAAACATTCAGTACTTC. It codes for CASSSTGGMSKNIQYF. The V gene is TRBV12-3 or TRBV12-4, the J gene TRBJ2-4; 9 positions match TRBD1. V was pared by 6 bases and J by 2 bases, with 8 bases of the junction left unmatched. The CDR3 spans 16 residues.

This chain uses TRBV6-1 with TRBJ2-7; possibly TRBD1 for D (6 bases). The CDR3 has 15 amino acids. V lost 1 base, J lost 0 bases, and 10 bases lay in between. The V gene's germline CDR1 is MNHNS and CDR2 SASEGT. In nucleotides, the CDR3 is TGTGCCAGCAGTGAAGAGCAGGGGAGCTCCTACGAGCAGTACGTC. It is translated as CASSEEQGSSYEQYV.

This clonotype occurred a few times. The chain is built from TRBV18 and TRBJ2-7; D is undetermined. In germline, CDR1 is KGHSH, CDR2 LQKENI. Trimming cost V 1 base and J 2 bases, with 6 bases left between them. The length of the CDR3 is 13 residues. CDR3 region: CASSPQNTYEQYV. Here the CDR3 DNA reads TGTGCCAGCTCACCACAAAACACCTACGAGCAGTACGTC.

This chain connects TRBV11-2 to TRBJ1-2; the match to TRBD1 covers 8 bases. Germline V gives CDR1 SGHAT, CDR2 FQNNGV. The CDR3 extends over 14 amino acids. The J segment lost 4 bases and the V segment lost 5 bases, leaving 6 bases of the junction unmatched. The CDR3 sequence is CASSRTGPTYGYTF. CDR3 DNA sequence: TGTGCCAGCAGCCGGACAGGGCCGACCTATGGCTACACCTTC.

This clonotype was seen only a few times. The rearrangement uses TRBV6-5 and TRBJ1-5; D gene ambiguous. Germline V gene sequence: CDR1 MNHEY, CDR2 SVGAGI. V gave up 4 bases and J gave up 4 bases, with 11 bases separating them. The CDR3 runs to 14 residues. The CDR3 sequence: CASSSKLGNQPQHF. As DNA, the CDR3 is TGTGCCAGCAGTTCAAAGTTGGGGAATCAGCCCCAGCATTTT.

The CDR3: CASSPSVGKWGAFF. CDR3 nucleotides: TGTGCCAGCTCACCAAGTGTAGGGAAGTGGGGAGCTTTCTTT. V usage is TRBV18 and J usage is TRBJ1-1, with D unresolved. CDR1 is KGHSH and CDR2 is LQKENI in the germline V gene. This CDR3 is built from 14 residues. Trimming took 2 bases from V and 10 from J, leaving 17 bases between them.